This TCR beta chain emerged from a study of cytomegalovirus exposure and HLA in healthy donors. Findings and limits, study-wide: Among TCR beta chains, those listed as cytomegalovirus-associated numbered approximately 150. First-cohort TCR clusters were later found to tend to co-occur in the 120 or so validation repertoires. A few of the chains that were CMV-associated were confirmed in vitro to be specific for CMV antigens.

With regard to this clone: Antigen unknown.

In germline, CDR1 is MNHEY, CDR2 SVGAGI. The CDR3 totals 15 residues. The trim removed 6 bases at V and 2 bases at J, leaving 6 bases unmatched. Some clones are missing from TCRdb's copy, which holds only in-frame ones; the method was immunoSEQ multiplex PCR. The sample lists more than 300,000 clones, 75% to 90% occurring once. The specimen sequenced was PBMCs. The genes are TRBV6-5 and TRBJ2-2; 7 bases match TRBD1. The TCR was taken from a woman younger than 35 in good health and CMV-seronegative. The CDR3 is CASRLTGTNTGELFF. Written as DNA, the CDR3 is TGTGCCAGCAGGTTGACAGGGACAAACACCGGGGAGCTGTTTTTT.